The present T cell receptor beta chain was sequenced within a study of T cells after yellow fever vaccination. Study conclusions and caveats: The secondary T-cell response peaked on day 5, not day 15, but was weaker.

The table lists this clonotype with a few counts. Its specificity is unknown. Germline V gene data show CDR1 as SQVTM and CDR2 as ANQGSEA. V shed 7 bases and J 3 bases; nucleotides not matched to a gene: 6. The CDR3 extends over 13 amino acids. It was through 5'RACE template switching that TCR cDNA was made, with a universal primer site and UMIs added. TCRdb passed the 5' RACE reads through MiXCR, listing each CDR3 protein once. The sample lists 360,000 or so distinct CDR3 sequences, around 10% occurring once. The clonotype was recovered from a man between 18 and 35 years old who received the YFV17D yellow fever vaccine. The rearrangement links TRBV29-1 to TRBJ1-2; 9 nucleotides match TRBD1. The sequences come from PBMCs, collected on the day of the first yellow fever vaccination. The CDR3 is CSATTGGDYGYTF. CDR3 in DNA: TGCAGCGCAACGACAGGGGGGGACTATGGCTACACCTTC.